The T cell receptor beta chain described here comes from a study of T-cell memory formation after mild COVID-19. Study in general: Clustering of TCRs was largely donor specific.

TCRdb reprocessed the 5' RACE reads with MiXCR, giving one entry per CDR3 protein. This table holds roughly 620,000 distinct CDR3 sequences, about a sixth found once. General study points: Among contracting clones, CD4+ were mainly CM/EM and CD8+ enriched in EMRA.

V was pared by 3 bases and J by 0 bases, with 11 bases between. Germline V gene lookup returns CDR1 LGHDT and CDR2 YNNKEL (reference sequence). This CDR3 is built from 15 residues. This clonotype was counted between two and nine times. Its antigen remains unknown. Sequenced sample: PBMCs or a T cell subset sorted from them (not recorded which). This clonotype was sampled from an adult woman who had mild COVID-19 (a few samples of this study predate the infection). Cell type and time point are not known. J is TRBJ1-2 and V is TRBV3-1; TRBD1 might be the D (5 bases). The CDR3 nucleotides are TGTGCCAGCAGCCAGGTACAGGCCCCTAACTATGGCTACACCTTC. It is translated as CASSQVQAPNYGYTF.